The subject of this entry is one T cell receptor beta chain. The target antigen is unknown. The sample contains more than one DNA sequence encoding this CDR3. Tens of thousands of T cell genomes, or about 200 ng DNA, went into the sorted-subset replicate PCRs. Profiling relied on immunoSEQ multiplex PCR, and the TCRdb table lists in-frame clones only, not all of them. The table has about 380,000 clones, just over 95% seen once. CD45RO+ cells joined CCR7-negative CD45RA+ TemRA cells to form CD8 memory. The data were taken from a study of shared clonotypes between healthy human individuals. Study-wide results and limits: Naive CD4 clonotype sharing across a few donors was about 5%.

CDR1 SEHNR and CDR2 FQNEAQ come from the germline V gene (reference sequence). J gave up 2 bases and V 0 bases, and 1 base lay outside the gene matches. The length of the CDR3 is 14 residues. The sequenced material came from memory CD8+ T cells sorted from blood. The subset denotes: CD45RO+ cells pooled with CCR7-negative TemRA cells. The receptor was isolated from a man aged 30-40 years in good health. This chain joins TRBV7-9 and TRBJ2-7; 7 nucleotides agree with TRBD2. The CDR3 coding sequence is TGTGCCAGCAGCTTAGCGGGAGGGCCCTACGAGCAGTACTTC. Translation: CASSLAGGPYEQYF.